These 25 T cell receptor beta chains came from one sample sequenced in a study of blood T cell repertoires in COVID-19. Clones were read by immunoSEQ multiplex PCR, and TCRdb kept only the in-frame ones, dropping some. The table records approximately 99,000 clones, 88% of them present only once. Sample: peripheral blood. All receptors derive from a human donor in a cohort sampled during active COVID-19.

The chain carries TRBV2 and TRBJ2-3, with D unclear. Trimming removed 7 bases at V and 0 bases at J, with 8 bases between. This CDR3 spans 13 amino acids. The germline CDR1 and CDR2 sequences are SNHLY and FYNNEI. The CDR3 is CASKRSSTDTQYF. The CDR3 bases are TGTGCCAGCAAACGGAGTAGCACAGATACGCAGTATTTT.

The rearrangement uses TRBV7-9 and TRBJ2-7; D perhaps matches TRBD1 (6 bases). Germline loops: CDR1 SEHNR, CDR2 FQNEAQ (reference sequence). V was trimmed by 2 bases and J by 3 bases, leaving 11 bases between them. CDR3 length: 14 amino acids. The CDR3 region is CASSLLLGGYEQYF. DNA for the CDR3: TGTGCCAGCAGCTTATTGCTAGGGGGCTACGAGCAGTACTTC. Full variable domain (remainder filled in from reference TRBV7-9 and TRBJ2-7): DTGVSQNPRHKITKRGQNVTFRCDPISEHNRLYWYRQTLGQGPEFLTYFQNEAQLEKSRLLSDRFSAERPKGSFSTLEIQRTEQGDSAMYLCASSLLLGGYEQYFGPGTRLTVT.

This chain uses TRBV5-1 with TRBJ2-7, with D maybe TRBD1 (6 bases). The CDR3 runs to 12 residues. CDR1 and CDR2 from the germline V gene are SGHRS and YFSETQ. With 5 bases removed from V and 3 bases from J, the gap between germline ends came to 9 bases. As DNA, the CDR3 is TGCGCCAGCAGGGGGGCGAGCTACGAGCAGTACTTC. This sequence encodes CASRGASYEQYF.

Here the CDR3 DNA reads TGTGCCAGCAGTTTATTAGTCGGGGGAGCCTATGGCTACACCTTC. It yields the protein CASSLLVGGAYGYTF. J is TRBJ1-2 and V is TRBV28; D perhaps matches TRBD1 (5 bases). Between the trimmed V and J ends, which lost 1 base and 4 bases, there was a span of 13 bases. The CDR3 is made up of 15 amino acids. In germline, CDR1 is MDHEN, CDR2 SYDVKM.

This chain connects TRBV19 to TRBJ2-3; the D gene is possibly TRBD2 (6 bases). V lost 3 bases to trimming and J lost 4 bases, with 8 bases between them. Germline-derived CDR1 and CDR2 are LNHDA and SQIVND (reference sequence). The CDR3 contains 13 residues. CDR3 DNA: TGTGCCAGTAGTATTGCGGGGCCAGATACGCAGTATTTT. This codes for CASSIAGPDTQYF.

V and J are TRBV4-1 and TRBJ2-5; 8 bases are shared with TRBD1. Germline trimming cut 3 bases from V and 5 bases from J; bases unmatched to any gene: 11. Germline-derived CDR1 and CDR2 are MGHRA and YSYEKL. This CDR3 is 16 amino acids long. The chain's CDR3 is CASSQAGGQLTETQYF. The CDR3 bases are TGCGCCAGCAGCCAGGCAGGGGGCCAACTAACGGAGACCCAGTACTTC.

This rearrangement joins TRBV7-9 to TRBJ1-2; D remains ambiguous. The germline V gene encodes CDR1 SEHNR and CDR2 FQNEAQ (reference sequence). This CDR3 is built from 12 residues. Trimming pared 5 bases from V and 4 bases from J, leaving 8 bases between. The CDR3 sequence is CASSPPGYGYTF. CDR3 DNA: TGTGCCAGCAGCCCCCCGGGCTATGGCTACACCTTC.

The chain couples TRBV2 to TRBJ2-7; D possibly corresponds to TRBD2 (5 bases). The CDR3 contains 14 residues. Germline V gene sequence: CDR1 SNHLY, CDR2 FYNNEI. Between the trimmed V and J ends, which lost 4 bases and 5 bases, there was a span of 15 bases. CDR3 coding DNA: TGTGCCAGCAGTGTCGGGGTGGCCGCACACGAGCAGTACTTC. Translating gives CASSVGVAAHEQYF. The full variable domain, in which reference TRBV2 and TRBJ2-7 provide the parts outside the CDR3, is EPEVTQTPSHQVTQMGQEVILRCVPISNHLYFYWYRQILGQKVEFLVSFYNNEISEKSEIFDDQFSVERPDGSNFTLKIRSTKLEDSAMYFCASSVGVAAHEQYFGPGTRLTVT.

This clone showed up just a few times. J is TRBJ1-4 and V is TRBV5-4; 8 bases are shared with TRBD1. The ends lost 4 bases at V and 6 bases at J; junction bases unmatched: 11. This CDR3 has 16 residues. The germline CDR1 and CDR2 sequences are SGHNT and YYREEE (reference sequence). The CDR3 sequence: CASSPRAGTGHEKLFF. The CDR3 region has the DNA TGTGCCAGCAGCCCTCGTGCGGGGACAGGACATGAAAAACTGTTTTTT.

This chain connects TRBV19 to TRBJ2-7; TRBD1 aligns across 8 bases. CDR3 size: 14 residues. Germline-derived CDR1 and CDR2 are LNHDA and SQIVND (reference sequence). V trimming: 6 bases; J trimming: 3 bases; junction bases outside the gene matches: 7. This CDR3 reads CASSPQGVSYEQYF. CDR3 sequence (DNA): TGTGCCAGTAGCCCACAGGGGGTAAGCTACGAGCAGTACTTC.

This sequence joins TRBV14 and TRBJ2-7; 7 nucleotides align to TRBD2. The V gene end was trimmed by 4 bases and the J gene end by 2 bases; junction bases not matched to a gene: 11. Germline V CDR1 and CDR2: SGHDN, FVKESK. This CDR3 region has 16 residues. The CDR3 region is CASSPRRAGYPYEQYF. CDR3 coding DNA: TGTGCCAGCAGCCCCCGGCGAGCGGGGTATCCCTACGAGCAGTACTTC.

The chain joins TRBV11-2 to TRBJ1-1; D may be TRBD1 (5 bases). CDR3 length: 16 residues. Trimming stripped 2 bases from V and 0 bases from J, with 13 bases between. CDR1 SGHAT and CDR2 FQNNGV come from the germline V gene. The CDR3 coding sequence is TGTGCCAGCAGCTTAAGGGGCGGCCAGCTGAACACTGAAGCTTTCTTT. Translation: CASSLRGGQLNTEAFF.

This clone was seen a single time. The V call is TRBV27, the J call TRBJ2-7; the match to TRBD2 covers 12 bases. This CDR3 is built from 15 residues. The germline CDR1 and CDR2 sequences are MNHEY and SMNVEV (reference sequence). The ends lost 6 bases at V and 2 bases at J; junction bases unmatched: 5. CDR3 residues: CASSRTSGATYEQYF. The DNA of the CDR3 is TGTGCCAGCAGCCGGACTAGCGGGGCTACCTACGAGCAGTACTTC.

The V call is TRBV10-1, the J call TRBJ1-6; D call uncertain. CDR1 WNHNN and CDR2 SYGVQD come from the germline V gene (reference sequence). This CDR3 comprises 15 residues. Deletions cut 6 bases from V and 8 bases from J, with 17 bases between. The CDR3 DNA follows: TGCGCCAGCAGACCGGACTCCCCTTCGGATTCACCCCTCCACTTT. Protein sequence: CASRPDSPSDSPLHF.

DNA of the CDR3: TGTGCCAGCAGTCAACAGGGGGTCAGCTCCTACAATGAGCAGTTCTTC. Protein sequence: CASSQQGVSSYNEQFF. The chain joins TRBV25-1 to TRBJ2-1, with 8 positions matching TRBD1. The CDR3 covers 16 residues. V shed 5 bases, J shed 0 bases, and the junction held 6 bases outside the gene matches. The germline gives CDR1 MGHDK, CDR2 SYGVNS.

CDR3 sequence reads: CASSSPTRRGAINTGELFF. CDR3 nucleotides: TGTGCCAGCAGCTCCCCTACAAGGCGGGGGGCAATAAACACCGGGGAGCTGTTTTTT. The rearrangement uses TRBV7-9 and TRBJ2-2; 8 bases are a match to TRBD2. V was pared by 4 bases and J by 2 bases, with 15 bases of the junction left unmatched. The germline gives CDR1 SEHNR, CDR2 FQNEAQ (reference sequence). This CDR3 region has 19 residues. Variable domain in full (rest from reference TRBV7-9 and TRBJ2-2): DTGVSQNPRHKITKRGQNVTFRCDPISEHNRLYWYRQTLGQGPEFLTYFQNEAQLEKSRLLSDRFSAERPKGSFSTLEIQRTEQGDSAMYLCASSSPTRRGAINTGELFFGEGSRLTVL.

Regarding this clone: A read error may produce the germline difference seen at one junction end. The chain has TRBV7-7 and TRBJ2-7; a weak D match, TRBD2 (5 bases). The CDR3 covers 15 residues. CDR1 and CDR2 (germline): SSHAT, FNYEAQ (reference sequence). The CDR3 DNA reads TGTGCTAGCAGCTTAAGCAGCGGACCCACCTACGAGCAGTACTTC. Residues: CASSLSSGPTYEQYF. Together with reference TRBV7-7 and TRBJ2-7, the CDR3 gives the full variable domain: GAGVSQSPRYKVTKRGQDVTLRCDPISSHATLYWYQQALGQGPEFLTYFNYEAQPDKSGLPSDRFSAERPEGSISTLTIQRTEQRDSAMYRCASSLSSGPTYEQYFGPGTRLTVT.

The V call is TRBV6-1, the J call TRBJ2-7; TRBD1 aligns across 7 bases. CDR3 size: 15 residues. In germline, CDR1 is MNHNS, CDR2 SASEGT. The junction had 3 bases not matched to a gene; V was cut back by 1 base and J by 0 bases. In DNA form, the CDR3 reads TGTGCCAGCAGTGAAGGACAGGGTAGCTCCTACGAGCAGTACTTC. It codes for CASSEGQGSSYEQYF.

This chain connects TRBV5-1 to TRBJ1-5; 8 bases line up with TRBD1. There are 14 residues in the CDR3. Germline lookup yields CDR1 SGHRS and CDR2 YFSETQ. J lost 7 bases, V lost 3 bases, and 6 bases had no gene match. This chain's CDR3 is CASSSGQAGQPQHF. CDR3 sequence (DNA): TGCGCCAGCAGCTCGGGACAGGCGGGACAGCCCCAGCATTTT.

The chain couples TRBV2 to TRBJ2-7; 7 bases are a match to TRBD2. Trimming removed 2 bases from V and 3 bases from J; junction bases left unmatched: 4. The CDR3 runs to 14 residues. From germline, CDR1 is SNHLY and CDR2 FYNNEI. CDR3 sequence (DNA): TGTGCCAGCAGTGAATTAGCGGGCCTCTACGAGCAGTACTTC. It codes for CASSELAGLYEQYF.

The chain employs TRBV6-5 and TRBJ2-7; possibly TRBD2 for D (6 bases). Trimming cost V 5 bases and J 2 bases, with 16 bases left between them. This CDR3 contains 15 residues. CDR1 is MNHEY and CDR2 is SVGAGI in the germline V gene. CDR3 residues: CASSPSGTGAYEQYF. In nucleotides, the CDR3 is TGTGCCAGCAGTCCATCCGGGACTGGCGCCTACGAGCAGTACTTC.

The chain couples TRBV7-8 to TRBJ1-1, with 8 bases aligning to TRBD1. With 5 bases clipped from V and 3 bases from J, the junction kept 5 bases outside the gene matches. The CDR3 extends over 14 amino acids. Looked up from germline, CDR1 is SGHVS and CDR2 is FQNEAQ. CDR3 sequence: CASSRRGPDTEAFF. DNA for the CDR3: TGTGCCAGCAGCCGCAGGGGGCCGGACACTGAAGCTTTCTTT. The variable domain in full, with the rest retrieved from reference TRBV7-8 and TRBJ1-1, is GAGVSQSPRYKVAKRGQDVALRCDPISGHVSLFWYQQALGQGPEFLTYFQNEAQLDKSGLPSDRFFAERPEGSVSTLKIQRTQQEDSAVYLCASSRRGPDTEAFFGQGTRLTVV.

This chain connects TRBV11-2 to TRBJ2-7, with 10 bases lining up with TRBD2. The CDR3 runs to 15 residues. Looked up from germline, CDR1 is SGHAT and CDR2 is FQNNGV. With V trimmed by 5 bases and J by 2 bases, 6 bases remained unmatched. In DNA, the CDR3 is TGTGCCAGCAGCCTCCGGACTAGCGGAACCTACGAGCAGTACTTC. Translation: CASSLRTSGTYEQYF.

The rearrangement uses TRBV11-2 and TRBJ1-1, with 7 bases aligning to TRBD1. This CDR3 region has 16 residues. Per germline, CDR1 SGHAT and CDR2 FQNNGV. Unmatched junction bases numbered 5, after V lost 1 base and J lost 0 bases. CDR3 region: CASSLGDSVMNTEAFF. CDR3 DNA: TGTGCCAGCAGCTTAGGGGACAGTGTAATGAACACTGAAGCTTTCTTT.

The CDR3 DNA is TGCGCCAGCAGCGCGGACAGGGGACCCTACGAGCAGTACTTC. Protein: CASSADRGPYEQYF. The chain combines TRBV5-1 with TRBJ2-7; TRBD1 agrees at 9 bases. The V segment lost 4 bases and the J segment 2 bases; nucleotides outside the gene matches: 4. This CDR3 spans 14 amino acids. Germline lookup yields CDR1 SGHRS and CDR2 YFSETQ.